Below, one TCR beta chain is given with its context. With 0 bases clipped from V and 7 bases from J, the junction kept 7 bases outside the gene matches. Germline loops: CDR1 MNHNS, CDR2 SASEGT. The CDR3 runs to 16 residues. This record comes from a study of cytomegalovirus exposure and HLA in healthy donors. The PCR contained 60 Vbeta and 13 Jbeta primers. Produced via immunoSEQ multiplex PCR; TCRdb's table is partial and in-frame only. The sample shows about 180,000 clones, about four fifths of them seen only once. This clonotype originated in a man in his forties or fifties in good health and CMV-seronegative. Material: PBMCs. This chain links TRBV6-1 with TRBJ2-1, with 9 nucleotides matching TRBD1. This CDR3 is CASSEAYRGLGNEQFF. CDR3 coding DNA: TGTGCCAGCAGTGAAGCATACAGGGGGCTGGGAAATGAGCAGTTCTTC.